One sample yielded the 30 T cell receptor beta chains listed below, sequenced in a study of Ad26.COV2.S vaccination and SARS-CoV-2 variants. Sequenced by immunoSEQ multiplex PCR; TCRdb stores in-frame clones only, minus some. The sample lists around 380,000 clones; 70% to 90% were seen once. The treatment was: some 20 received Ad26.COV2.S at low or high dose, single or two shots; about five received placebo; per-sample allocation not given. It was on day 63 after the first vaccine or placebo injection that samples were taken. The starting material was peripheral blood, obtained in a trial of Ad26.COV2.S vaccine versus placebo. These TCRs come from a person aged 18-65 years who received the Ad26.COV2.S COVID-19 vaccine or a placebo.

This chain uses TRBV6-5 with TRBJ1-3; D not resolved. Germline CDR1 reads MNHEY; CDR2 reads SVGAGI. The CDR3 has 13 residues. The CDR3, as DNA: TGTGCTGTGCTCAGGTCCTCTGGAAACACCATATATTTT. Translated, it gives CAVLRSSGNTIYF.

This chain connects TRBV7-2 to TRBJ1-5; 7 bases align to TRBD1. The CDR3 sequence is 15 residues long. Losses at the gene ends were 4 bases for V and 1 base for J; bases not matched to a gene: 4. CDR1 SGHTA and CDR2 FQGNSA come from the germline V gene. The CDR3 nucleotides are TGTGCCAGCAGCTCCAGACAGGGAAGCAATCAGCCCCAGCATTTT. It encodes CASSSRQGSNQPQHF.

The chain combines TRBV5-6 with TRBJ1-1; 8 positions agree with TRBD1. The trim removed 4 bases at V and 3 bases at J, leaving 8 bases unmatched. CDR3 length equals 15 residues. The germline gives CDR1 SGHDT, CDR2 YYEEEE. The CDR3 spells CASSPTGQGYTEAFF. Written as DNA, the CDR3 is TGTGCCAGCAGCCCAACCGGACAGGGTTACACTGAAGCTTTCTTT.

This clone was seen a single time. The V and J genes are TRBV7-2 and TRBJ2-3, with a possible D match to TRBD2 (5 bases). CDR1 and CDR2 (germline): SGHTA, FQGNSA. Trimming left V 5 bases short and J 2 bases short, with 14 bases between. The CDR3 is 15 amino acids. CDR3 coding DNA: TGTGCCAGCAGCCCAAGGGCGGGCCTCACAGATACGCAGTATTTT. Protein sequence: CASSPRAGLTDTQYF.

The rearrangement uses TRBV7-2 and TRBJ1-1; D ambiguous. This CDR3 is 14 amino acids long. The ends were cut back, 1 base at V and 1 base at J, with 7 bases in the middle. The germline gives CDR1 SGHTA, CDR2 FQGNSA. The chain's CDR3 is CASSLDVGNTEAFF. The CDR3 DNA reads TGTGCCAGCAGCTTAGATGTGGGGAACACTGAAGCTTTCTTT.

The V and J genes are TRBV7-9 and TRBJ2-6; D possibly matches TRBD1 or TRBD2 (6 bases each). Germline CDR1 and CDR2: SEHNR and FQNEAQ (reference sequence). The CDR3 is 18 residues long. Trimming stripped 7 bases from V and 2 bases from J, with 21 bases between. CDR3 sequence (DNA): TGTGCCAGCACCCTTCCGCGGGTGGGGGGCCCTGGGGCCAACGTCCTGACTTTC. It codes for CASTLPRVGGPGANVLTF.

This chain uses TRBV5-1 with TRBJ2-2; TRBD1 agrees at 8 bases. V was pared by 4 bases and J by 2 bases, with 7 bases of the junction left unmatched. Germline CDR1 and CDR2: SGHRS and YFSETQ. The CDR3 totals 16 residues. CDR3 amino acids: CASSPGQGENTGELFF. The CDR3 region has the DNA TGCGCCAGCAGCCCCGGACAGGGTGAAAACACCGGGGAGCTGTTTTTT.

The chain recombines TRBV6-5 with TRBJ2-3; no firm D call. The V end was cut by 6 bases, the J end by 0 bases, with 13 bases between. The germline CDR1 and CDR2 sequences are MNHEY and SVGAGI. The CDR3 totals 15 residues. The CDR3 protein is CASRHRPLSTDTQYF. CDR3 DNA sequence: TGTGCCAGCAGACACCGTCCATTGAGCACAGATACGCAGTATTTT.

This clone was recorded once. The chain joins TRBV19 to TRBJ2-6; no clear D gene. Germline CDR1 and CDR2: LNHDA and SQIVND (reference sequence). With 2 bases removed from V and 0 bases from J, the gap between germline ends came to 5 bases. The CDR3 sequence is 15 residues long. CDR3: CASSITVSGANVLTF. CDR3 DNA sequence: TGTGCCAGTAGTATAACGGTCTCTGGGGCCAACGTCCTGACTTTC.

The J gene is TRBJ2-3, the V gene TRBV5-1; the match to TRBD1 covers 8 bases. Trimming took 3 bases from V and 2 from J; bases not matched to a gene: 8. Germline V CDR1 and CDR2: SGHRS, YFSETQ. The CDR3 extends over 16 amino acids. In DNA, the CDR3 is TGCGCCAGCAGCTCGGGACCCCAGGGGGCCACAGATACGCAGTATTTT. Its protein is CASSSGPQGATDTQYF.

The chain links TRBV19 to TRBJ2-3; TRBD1 is a possible D gene (6 bases). Trimming took off 6 bases at V and 0 bases at J, with 13 bases between the two ends. CDR3 length: 15 residues. Germline V CDR1 and CDR2: LNHDA, SQIVND (reference sequence). As DNA, the CDR3 is TGTGCCAGTAGCCGAGGACAGACAAGCACAGATACGCAGTATTTT. Protein: CASSRGQTSTDTQYF.

The genes are TRBV19 and TRBJ2-2; D is undetermined. V was trimmed by 2 bases and J by 7 bases, leaving 8 bases between them. The germline CDR1 and CDR2 sequences are LNHDA and SQIVND (reference sequence). This CDR3 region has 13 residues. This chain's CDR3 is CASSIYSDGELFF. The CDR3 region has the DNA TGTGCCAGTAGTATATATTCAGACGGGGAGCTGTTTTTT.

The rearrangement joins TRBV5-6 to TRBJ2-3, with D tentatively TRBD2 (5 bases). The CDR3 covers 15 residues. V lost 0 bases and J lost 2, with 10 bases in between. Germline CDR1 is SGHDT and CDR2 is YYEEEE. The CDR3 DNA follows: TGTGCCAGCAGCTTGGAAGAGGGTTACACAGATACGCAGTATTTT. Protein sequence: CASSLEEGYTDTQYF. The full variable domain, in which reference TRBV5-6 and TRBJ2-3 provide the parts outside the CDR3, is DAGVTQSPTHLIKTRGQQVTLRCSPKSGHDTVSWYQQALGQGPQFIFQYYEEEERQRGNFPDRFSGHQFPNYSSELNVNALLLGDSALYLCASSLEEGYTDTQYFGPGTRLTVL.

The chain couples TRBV2 to TRBJ1-2; D is ambiguous. Per germline, CDR1 SNHLY and CDR2 FYNNEI. This CDR3 is built from 13 residues. Trimming removed 4 bases at V and 5 bases at J, with 11 bases between. The CDR3 DNA is TGTGCCAGCAGTGCAGTCGGGAATTATGGCTACACCTTC. Translating it yields CASSAVGNYGYTF.

V is TRBV6-2 or TRBV6-3 and J is TRBJ2-7, with 8 bases fitting TRBD1. J lost 5 bases, V lost 2 bases, and 11 bases had no gene match. This CDR3 spans 16 amino acids. Looked up from germline, CDR1 is MNHEY and CDR2 is SVGEGT. CDR3 sequence reads: CASSYKTGTGGHEQYF. CDR3 bases: TGTGCCAGCAGTTACAAAACTGGGACAGGAGGCCACGAGCAGTACTTC.

This clone was found a few times. The V gene is TRBV28, the J gene TRBJ2-7; TRBD2 might be the D (6 bases). V lost 0 bases, J lost 0 bases, and 12 bases lay in between. CDR3 length equals 16 residues. CDR1 is MDHEN, CDR2 SYDVKM, per germline. The CDR3 bases are TGTGCCAGCAGTTTATGGATGGACGGGAGCTCCTACGAGCAGTACTTC. It yields the protein CASSLWMDGSSYEQYF. The entire variable domain, with the rest obtained from reference TRBV28 and TRBJ2-7, is as follows: DVKVTQSSRYLVKRTGEKVFLECVQDMDHENMFWYRQDPGLGLRLIYFSYDVKMKEKGDIPEGYSVSREKKERFSLILESASTNQTSMYLCASSLWMDGSSYEQYFGPGTRLTVT.

The chain combines TRBV21-1 with TRBJ2-7; TRBD1, the table's D call, lacks a check against the DNA. TRBV21-1 counts as a pseudogene. The CDR3 is made up of 15 amino acids. The CDR3 reads CASSRPGQGAYEQYF. The CDR3 DNA follows: TGTGCCAGCAGCAGACCGGGACAGGGGGCCTACGAGCAGTACTTC.

The V and J genes are TRBV27 and TRBJ1-2; D gene unclear. Germline CDR1 is MNHEY and CDR2 is SMNVEV (reference sequence). The CDR3 has 13 residues. Trimming left V 0 bases short and J 6 bases short, with 8 bases between. CDR3 nucleotides: TGTGCCAGCAGTTTATCGACGGGTAATGGCTACACCTTC. It yields the protein CASSLSTGNGYTF.

Note on this clone: This may stem from a read error, because a much larger clone lies one nucleotide away. Other DNA sequences in this specimen translate into the identical CDR3. The CDR3, as DNA: TGTGCCAGCAGCTTACCCCAAGTTAACTATGGCTACACCTTT. This sequence encodes CASSLPQVNYGYTF. The chain joins TRBV7-9 to TRBJ1-2, with unresolved D. CDR1 SEHNR and CDR2 FQNEAQ come from the germline V gene (reference sequence). The CDR3 spans 14 residues.

This chain joins TRBV5-6 and TRBJ1-2, with a possible D match to TRBD1 (6 bases). Per the germline V gene, CDR1 is SGHDT and CDR2 is YYEEEE. V was shortened by 6 bases and J by 5 bases, with 11 bases between the two germline ends. The CDR3 is 12 residues long. The CDR3 nucleotides are TGTGCCAGCAACAAAGGACAGTATGGCTACACCTTC. Its protein product is CASNKGQYGYTF.

The chain employs TRBV28 and TRBJ2-3; D is perhaps TRBD2 (6 bases). CDR1 is MDHEN, CDR2 SYDVKM, per germline. CDR3 length equals 11 residues. Trimming took off 7 bases at V and 6 bases at J, with 8 bases between the two ends. CDR3 region: CASIGSDTQYF. The CDR3 DNA is TGTGCCAGCATCGGGAGCGATACGCAGTATTTT.

The V gene is TRBV7-2, the J gene TRBJ1-5, with D hard to call. The ends were cut back, 2 bases at V and 4 bases at J, with 6 bases in the middle. CDR3 length: 13 residues. CDR1 is SGHTA, CDR2 FQGNSA, per germline. The CDR3 here is CASSLKGNQPQHF. CDR3 sequence (DNA): TGTGCCAGCAGCTTAAAGGGTAATCAGCCCCAGCATTTT.

This rearrangement joins TRBV6-6 to TRBJ2-1; possible D gene TRBD2, 7 bases. This CDR3 is 14 amino acids long. Germline V gene sequence: CDR1 MNHNY, CDR2 SVGAGI (reference sequence). Trimming took off 5 bases at V and 12 bases at J, with 20 bases between the two ends. The DNA of the CDR3 is TGTGCCAGCAGTACCCCGGGGGGCGGGGGATTGCAGTTCTTC. Amino acid sequence: CASSTPGGGGLQFF.

CDR3 loop: CASSLTDSYEQYF. In DNA, the CDR3 is TGTGCCAGCAGCTTGACGGATTCCTACGAGCAGTACTTC. This sequence joins TRBV7-2 and TRBJ2-7, with no clear D. The CDR3 is 13 amino acids. The germline gives CDR1 SGHTA, CDR2 FQGNSA. V lost 3 bases and J 1 base, leaving 7 bases between the germline ends.

This clone was recorded only once. V usage is TRBV20-1 and J usage is TRBJ1-5; D not certain. The CDR3 is 11 amino acids. The germline V gene encodes CDR1 DFQATT and CDR2 SNEGSKA (reference sequence). V lost 2 bases, J lost 9 bases, and 8 bases lay in between. CDR3 nucleotides: TGCAGTGCTAGAACAATCGGGCCCCAGCATTTT. Encoded protein: CSARTIGPQHF.

This clone was observed once. This chain connects TRBV25-1 to TRBJ1-4; TRBD1 is a possible D gene (6 bases). V lost 4 bases to trimming and J lost 7 bases, with 16 bases between them. This CDR3 comprises 15 residues. Germline V gene sequence: CDR1 MGHDK, CDR2 SYGVNS. CDR3 amino acids: CASSAYHGGAEKLFF. CDR3 sequence (DNA): TGTGCCAGCAGTGCCTATCACGGGGGGGCTGAAAAACTGTTTTTT. Supplemented by reference TRBV25-1 and TRBJ1-4, the full variable domain reads EADIYQTPRYLVIGTGKKITLECSQTMGHDKMYWYQQDPGMELHLIHYSYGVNSTEKGDLSSESTVSRIRTEHFPLTLESARPSHTSQYLCASSAYHGGAEKLFFGSGTQLSVL.

V and J are TRBV4-1 and TRBJ1-2; D is perhaps TRBD1 (6 bases). CDR3 length: 14 residues. The ends were cut back, 3 bases at V and 4 bases at J, with 12 bases in the middle. Germline CDR1 is MGHRA and CDR2 is YSYEKL. The CDR3, as DNA: TGCGCCAGCAGCCACGTCCGGGACATCTATGGCTACACCTTC. It codes for CASSHVRDIYGYTF.

This chain joins TRBV7-2 and TRBJ2-2, with 7 positions matching TRBD2. Looked up from germline, CDR1 is SGHTA and CDR2 is FQGNSA. The J segment lost 4 bases and the V segment lost 3 bases, leaving 5 bases of the junction unmatched. The CDR3 runs 15 residues. The CDR3 DNA reads TGTGCCAGCAGCTTGAATGGGGGGGGCACCGGGGAGCTGTTTTTT. Translating gives CASSLNGGGTGELFF. The full variable domain, completed using reference TRBV7-2 and TRBJ2-2, is GAGVSQSPSNKVTEKGKDVELRCDPISGHTALYWYRQSLGQGLEFLIYFQGNSAPDKSGLPSDRFSAERTGGSVSTLTIQRTQQEDSAVYLCASSLNGGGTGELFFGEGSRLTVL.

The chain carries TRBV3-1 (or the pseudogene TRBV3-2) and TRBJ1-1; 8 nucleotides align to TRBD1. With 0 bases clipped from V and 4 bases from J, the junction kept 4 bases outside the gene matches. The CDR3 is 15 amino acids. CDR1 and CDR2 (germline): LGHDT, YNNKEL (reference sequence). CDR3 sequence reads: CASSQEGRGPTEAFF. The CDR3, as DNA: TGTGCCAGCAGCCAAGAAGGCAGGGGGCCCACTGAAGCTTTCTTT.

The CDR3 here is CASSLAGTAGDEQFF. CDR3 sequence (DNA): TGTGCCAGCAGCTTGGCCGGGACTGCGGGGGATGAGCAGTTCTTC. This chain connects TRBV5-4 to TRBJ2-1, with 7 bases identical to TRBD2. The CDR3 is made up of 15 amino acids. With V trimmed by 0 bases and J by 8 bases, 8 bases remained unmatched. Germline assignment: CDR1 SGHNT and CDR2 YYREEE (reference sequence).